The 26 T cell receptor beta chains reported below all come from one sample, sequenced in a study of blood T cells in healthy people across ages. The use of a sample-barcoded 5' primer and a J-beta primer mix characterized a second PCR of about 7 to 12 cycles. In TCRdb, the 5' RACE reads were re-called with MiXCR into one record per CDR3 protein. Among about 1.1 million distinct CDR3 sequences, about two fifths were seen once, and the ten largest hold around 13%. Sequences were obtained from blood. The receptors stem from a man aged 18-30 years in good health.

The V and J genes are TRBV3-1 and TRBJ2-1; no clear D. V shed 7 bases and J shed 9 bases, with 16 bases lying between them. The CDR3 loop spans 13 amino acids. Germline-derived CDR1 and CDR2 are LGHDT and YNNKEL (reference sequence). The CDR3, as DNA: TGTGCCAGCACCGAAGGAACCGGGCGTGAGCAGTTCTTC. Encoded protein: CASTEGTGREQFF.

The chain couples TRBV9 to TRBJ1-1; D gene unclear. The germline V gene encodes CDR1 SGDLS and CDR2 YYNGEE. V shed 3 bases and J shed 5 bases, with 8 bases lying between them. This CDR3 has 12 amino acids. The CDR3 is CASSEMGTEAFF. In DNA form, the CDR3 reads TGTGCCAGCAGCGAGATGGGGACTGAAGCTTTCTTT. The whole variable domain, remainder taken from reference TRBV9 and TRBJ1-1, is DSGVTQTPKHLITATGQRVTLRCSPRSGDLSVYWYQQSLDQGLQFLIQYYNGEERAKGNILERFSAQQFPDLHSELNLSSLELGDSALYFCASSEMGTEAFFGQGTRLTVV.

The chain joins TRBV4-1 to TRBJ2-1, with D possibly being TRBD1 or TRBD2 (5 bases each). The CDR3 spans 15 residues. Trimming took off 3 bases at V and 5 bases at J, with 14 bases between the two ends. Per germline, CDR1 MGHRA and CDR2 YSYEKL. The CDR3 is CASSQPGRGNNEQFF. DNA for the CDR3: TGCGCCAGCAGCCAGCCGGGACGGGGAAACAATGAGCAGTTCTTC.

This clonotype was seen only a few times. The chain has TRBV11-2 and TRBJ1-1, with D uncertain. The CDR3 totals 15 residues. Germline CDR1 and CDR2: SGHAT and FQNNGV. V lost 4 bases and J lost 0, with 12 bases in between. CDR3 region: CASSSWRVMNTEAFF. CDR3 bases: TGTGCCAGCAGCTCCTGGCGGGTTATGAACACTGAAGCTTTCTTT.

The rearrangement uses TRBV3-1 and TRBJ2-6, with D hard to call. Germline-derived CDR1 and CDR2 are LGHDT and YNNKEL (reference sequence). V lost 4 bases to trimming and J lost 6 bases, with 19 bases between them. The CDR3 totals 17 residues. The CDR3 coding sequence is TGTGCCAGCAGCCCACTTGAGCCGGCTCTGCAGGCCAACGTCCTGACTTTC. This sequence encodes CASSPLEPALQANVLTF. Full variable domain (missing parts from reference TRBV3-1 and TRBJ2-6): DTAVSQTPKYLVTQMGNDKSIKCEQNLGHDTMYWYKQDSKKFLKIMFSYNNKELIINETVPNRFSPKSPDKAHLNLHINSLELGDSAVYFCASSPLEPALQANVLTFGAGSRLTVL.

The V call is TRBV4-3, the J call TRBJ1-2; a weak D match, TRBD1 (6 bases). CDR1 is LGHNA, CDR2 YSLEER, per germline. The CDR3 totals 16 residues. V was trimmed by 4 bases and J by 1 base, leaving 16 bases between them. CDR3 nucleotide sequence: TGCGCCAGCAGCCCCCAGTCGGCAGGGGTTAACTATGGCTACACCTTC. Amino acids: CASSPQSAGVNYGYTF.

The rearrangement links TRBV28 to TRBJ1-6; the D is unclear. The V and J ends lost 2 bases and 12 bases respectively, with 11 bases between them. CDR1 MDHEN and CDR2 SYDVKM come from the germline V gene. The CDR3 is made up of 13 amino acids. The CDR3 coding sequence is TGTGCCAGCAGTTTAGGCCAGATTCGACCCCTCCACTTT. Translating it yields CASSLGQIRPLHF. The whole variable domain, remainder taken from reference TRBV28 and TRBJ1-6, is DVKVTQSSRYLVKRTGEKVFLECVQDMDHENMFWYRQDPGLGLRLIYFSYDVKMKEKGDIPEGYSVSREKKERFSLILESASTNQTSMYLCASSLGQIRPLHFGNGTRLTVT.

This clonotype was found once. The chain recombines TRBV6-6 with TRBJ1-5, with D tentatively TRBD1 (6 bases). The CDR3 length is 13 residues. Germline V lookup: CDR1 MNHNY, CDR2 SVGAGI (reference sequence). V was cut by 7 bases and J by 2 bases, with 9 bases left in between. The CDR3 DNA reads TGTGCCAGCACGGGACAAGGCAATCAGCCCCAGCATTTT. This codes for CASTGQGNQPQHF.

This clonotype was counted a few times. This rearrangement joins TRBV7-9 to TRBJ2-7, with D maybe TRBD2 (7 bases). The CDR3 is 16 residues long. Germline values: CDR1 SEHNR, CDR2 FQNEAQ (reference sequence). The germline V and J ends were trimmed by 1 base and 4 bases, with 17 bases remaining between them. CDR3 sequence (DNA): TGTGCCAGCAGCTTAGGATCGGGGGGACAAAGTTACGAGCAGTACTTC. Amino acid sequence: CASSLGSGGQSYEQYF.

This clonotype came up many times. The chain is built from TRBV29-1 and TRBJ2-1; D gene uncertain. Trimming stripped 2 bases from V and 3 bases from J, with 17 bases between. The CDR3 spans 16 residues. The germline V gene has CDR1 SQVTM and CDR2 ANQGSEA. CDR3 region: CSVESGGRTGYNEQFF. DNA of the CDR3: TGCAGCGTTGAATCGGGCGGCCGGACGGGCTACAATGAGCAGTTCTTC.

V and J are TRBV6-2 or TRBV6-3 and TRBJ2-1; 10 bases are a match to TRBD1. The CDR3 runs to 15 residues. J lost 2 bases, V lost 6 bases, and 4 bases had no gene match. Germline assignment: CDR1 MNHEY and CDR2 SVGEGT. The CDR3 DNA is TGTGCCAGCAGGCCGGACAGGGGGACCTACAATGAGCAGTTCTTC. Encoded protein: CASRPDRGTYNEQFF.

The rearrangement links TRBV6-2 or TRBV6-3 to TRBJ2-3; a weak D match, TRBD2 (5 bases). The ends were cut back, 0 bases at V and 6 bases at J, with 10 bases in the middle. The CDR3 contains 14 residues. CDR1 and CDR2 from the germline V gene are MNHEY and SVGEGT. Here the CDR3 DNA reads TGTGCCAGCAGTTACTCGAGGGCGGCCGATACGCAGTATTTT. Translation gives CASSYSRAADTQYF.

This chain joins TRBV2 and TRBJ2-1; the D call may be TRBD1 or TRBD2 (5 bases each). CDR3 size: 15 residues. Trimming stripped 4 bases from V and 10 bases from J, with 20 bases between. Germline CDR1 is SNHLY and CDR2 is FYNNEI. CDR3 residues: CASSVRDRQRTEQFF. In nucleotides, the CDR3 is TGTGCCAGCAGTGTCCGGGACCGCCAGCGGACCGAGCAGTTCTTC.

The chain recombines TRBV6-5 with TRBJ2-1; D is perhaps TRBD1 (6 bases). Trimming left V 4 bases short and J 2 bases short, with 12 bases between. Germline values: CDR1 MNHEY, CDR2 SVGAGI. The CDR3 runs 15 residues. In nucleotides, the CDR3 is TGTGCCAGCAGTTCCCTAGACAGGCCCTACAATGAGCAGTTCTTC. Translating gives CASSSLDRPYNEQFF.

The genes are TRBV2 and TRBJ2-5, with D possibly TRBD1 on 5 matching bases. Germline V gene lookup returns CDR1 SNHLY and CDR2 FYNNEI. The CDR3 loop spans 16 amino acids. V was pared by 4 bases and J by 5 bases, with 20 bases between. This CDR3 reads CASSVSPAKGQETQYF. The CDR3 DNA sequence: TGTGCCAGCAGTGTATCCCCGGCTAAGGGGCAGGAGACCCAGTACTTC.

The chain links TRBV7-2 to TRBJ2-5; TRBD1 is a possible D gene (7 bases). The V end lost 7 bases, the J end lost 4 bases, and 19 bases lay between the germline ends. CDR1 is SGHTA and CDR2 is FQGNSA in the germline V gene. CDR3 length equals 15 residues. The DNA of the CDR3 is TGTGCCAGCAACCCAGGGGGGCGTAGTAGAGAGACCCAGTACTTC. It specifies CASNPGGRSRETQYF.

The chain employs TRBV20-1 and TRBJ1-2; 8 bases are shared with TRBD1. With 3 bases clipped from V and 1 base from J, the junction kept 4 bases outside the gene matches. Germline V lookup: CDR1 DFQATT, CDR2 SNEGSKA (reference sequence). The CDR3 is 14 residues long. The CDR3 is CSARGQAFNYGYTF. As DNA, the CDR3 is TGCAGTGCTAGGGGACAGGCCTTTAACTATGGCTACACCTTC.

This chain connects TRBV20-1 to TRBJ2-1; D is uncertain. V was clipped by 6 bases and J by 5 bases, with 11 bases between them. The CDR3 is made up of 12 amino acids. In germline, CDR1 is DFQATT, CDR2 SNEGSKA (reference sequence). CDR3 in DNA: TGCAGTGCCGTCGGAGCAAACAATGAGCAGTTCTTC. This sequence encodes CSAVGANNEQFF.

The CDR3 sequence is CASSQQPHPLTERGRADTQYF. The CDR3 nucleotides are TGCGCCAGCAGCCAGCAACCTCATCCTCTTACTGAGCGGGGTCGCGCAGATACGCAGTATTTT. This chain joins TRBV4-3 and TRBJ2-3, with 7 bases fitting TRBD2. In germline, CDR1 is LGHNA, CDR2 YSLEER. The CDR3 consists of 21 residues. V lost 3 bases and J lost 4; bases outside the gene matches: 25.

Concerning this clonotype itself: Given the absence of the conserved phenylalanine or tryptophan at the CDR3 end, a read error is likely. The V and J genes are TRBV2 and TRBJ2-5; no reliable D call. This CDR3 has 12 amino acids. V was clipped by 7 bases and J by 5 bases, with 11 bases between them. CDR1 is SNHLY, CDR2 FYNNEI, per germline. The CDR3 loop reads CASTPSIETQYL. Written as DNA, the CDR3 is TGTGCCAGCACCCCCAGCATCGAGACCCAGTACTTA.

The chain couples TRBV4-3 to TRBJ1-1; tentatively, D is TRBD1 (5 bases). Germline values: CDR1 LGHNA, CDR2 YSLEER. Trimming removed 8 bases from V and 1 base from J, with 11 bases in between. CDR3 length equals 13 residues. DNA of the CDR3: TGCGCCAGCGGCCTCGACAGGAACACTGAAGCTTTCTTT. Its protein product is CASGLDRNTEAFF.

This clonotype came up a few times. This chain uses TRBV29-1 with TRBJ1-2; D may be TRBD1 (6 bases). This CDR3 contains 14 residues. Trimming pared 3 bases from V and 0 bases from J, leaving 11 bases between. Germline assignment: CDR1 SQVTM and CDR2 ANQGSEA. This chain's CDR3 is CSVDGGEANYGYTF. In DNA, the CDR3 is TGCAGCGTTGATGGGGGCGAAGCTAACTATGGCTACACCTTC.

This clonotype was found a few times. The chain combines TRBV4-1 with TRBJ2-7; D uncertain. CDR3 length: 13 amino acids. V was trimmed by 4 bases and J by 3 bases, leaving 10 bases between them. The germline V gene encodes CDR1 MGHRA and CDR2 YSYEKL. Written as DNA, the CDR3 is TGCGCCAGCAGCCGAGAGCTAGGCTACGAGCAGTACTTC. Its protein is CASSRELGYEQYF.

V is TRBV5-5 and J is TRBJ2-3; 8 nucleotides line up with TRBD2. Trimming removed 0 bases from V and 2 bases from J; junction bases left unmatched: 5. The length of the CDR3 is 16 residues. Germline-derived CDR1 and CDR2 are SGHKS and YYEKEE (reference sequence). CDR3 nucleotide sequence: TGTGCCAGCAGCTTGGGCCCGGGGGGGGTCACAGATACGCAGTATTTT. Its protein product is CASSLGPGGVTDTQYF.

This clonotype appeared once. The V gene is TRBV7-3, the J gene TRBJ1-1; D gene unclear. Germline values: CDR1 SGHTA, CDR2 FQGTGA. The ends were cut back, 1 base at V and 3 bases at J, with 6 bases in the middle. The CDR3 is made up of 13 amino acids. CDR3 residues: CASSLSYDTEAFF. The DNA for the CDR3 is TGTGCCAGCAGCTTAAGTTATGACACTGAAGCTTTCTTT. Complete variable domain (other parts from reference TRBV7-3 and TRBJ1-1): GAGVSQTPSNKVTEKGKYVELRCDPISGHTALYWYRQSLGQGPEFLIYFQGTGAADDSGLPNDRFFAVRPEGSVSTLKIQRTERGDSAVYLCASSLSYDTEAFFGQGTRLTVV.

The rearrangement uses TRBV7-8 and TRBJ1-5, with unresolved D. V lost 1 base and J 0 bases, leaving 7 bases between the germline ends. The CDR3 runs to 15 residues. Germline V gene data show CDR1 as SGHVS and CDR2 as FQNEAQ. CDR3 in DNA: TGTGCCAGCAGCTTAGAGCGAGCTAGCAATCAGCCCCAGCATTTT. The encoded protein is CASSLERASNQPQHF.